The present entry profiles one T cell receptor (beta chain) with its context. The antigen remains unidentified. This could be a read error, since a much larger clone is one nucleotide away. This entry comes from a study of blood T cells in healthy people across ages. The study, taken as a whole, reports: TCR beta diversity, measured per million T cells, fell in a roughly linear way with age.

A second PCR, run for about 7 to 11 cycles, used a sample-barcoded 5' primer plus a J-beta primer mix. Every cDNA molecule carried a tag from a template-switch adaptor bearing 12 random nucleotides. A single record per CDR3 protein comes from TCRdb applying MiXCR to the 5' RACE reads. This sample has 710,000 or so distinct CDR3 sequences, with around 32% found just once. Sequencing was performed on blood. This TCR derives from a woman at least 80 years old in good health.

CDR3 sequence reads: CASSLVKRDGSYNEQFF. CDR3 sequence (DNA): TGCGCCAGCAGCTTGGTAAAACGGGACGGATCCTACAATGAGCAGTTCTTC. The V and J genes are TRBV5-1 and TRBJ2-1; D might be TRBD1 or TRBD2, each matching 5 bases. Germline CDR1 and CDR2: SGHRS and YFSETQ. V gave up 0 bases and J gave up 1 base, with 14 bases separating them. The CDR3 consists of 17 residues.